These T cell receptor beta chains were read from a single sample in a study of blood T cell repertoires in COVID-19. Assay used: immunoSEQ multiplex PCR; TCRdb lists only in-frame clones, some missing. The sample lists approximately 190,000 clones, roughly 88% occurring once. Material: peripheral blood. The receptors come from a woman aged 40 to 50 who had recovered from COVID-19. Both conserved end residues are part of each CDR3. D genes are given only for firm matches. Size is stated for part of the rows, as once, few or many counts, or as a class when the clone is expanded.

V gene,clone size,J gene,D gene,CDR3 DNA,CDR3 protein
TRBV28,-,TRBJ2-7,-,TGTGCCAGCGGTGGAGCGGTATACGAGCAGTACTTC,CASGGAVYEQYF
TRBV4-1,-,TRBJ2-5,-,TGCGCCAGCAGCCTAGGACTGCAAGAGACCCAGTACTTC,CASSLGLQETQYF
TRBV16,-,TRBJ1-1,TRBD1,TGTGCCAGCAGCCAATCACAGGGGGAAGCTTTCTTT,CASSQSQGEAFF
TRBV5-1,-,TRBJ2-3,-,TGCGCCAGCAGCCAACAGTTGGATACGCAGTATTTT,CASSQQLDTQYF
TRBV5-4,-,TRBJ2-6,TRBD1,TGTGCCAGCAGCTCCGGGGGGACAGGGACTGGGGCCAACGTCCTGACTTTC,CASSSGGTGTGANVLTF
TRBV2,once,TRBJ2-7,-,TGTGCCAGTGGGGCCGCACCAAGACTCTACGAGCAGTACTTC,CASGAAPRLYEQYF
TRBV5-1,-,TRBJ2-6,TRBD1,TGCGCCAGCAGCCCCAGGACAGGGTTTGGGGCCAACGTCCTGACTTTC,CASSPRTGFGANVLTF
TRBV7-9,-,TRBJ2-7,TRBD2,TGTGCCAGCAGCGGGGACTACCCTCCCTACGAGCAGTACTTC,CASSGDYPPYEQYF
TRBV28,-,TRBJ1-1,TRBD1,TGTGCCAGCAGCTCAATGGGACAGCACACTGAAGCTTTCTTT,CASSSMGQHTEAFF
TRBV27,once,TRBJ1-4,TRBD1,TGTGCCAGCAGTCCCCCGGGACAGGGGAGGAAACTGTTTTTT,CASSPPGQGRKLFF
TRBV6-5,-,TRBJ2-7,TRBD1,TGTGCCAGCAGTCCCTCGGACAGGATCTACGAGCAGTACTTC,CASSPSDRIYEQYF
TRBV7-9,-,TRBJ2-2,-,TGTGCCAGCAGCGCTCCGCCCGCTACCGAGGACACCGGGGAGCTGTTTTTT,CASSAPPATEDTGELFF
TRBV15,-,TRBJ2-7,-,TGTGCCACCCAGGGTTCCTACGAGCAGTACTTC,CATQGSYEQYF
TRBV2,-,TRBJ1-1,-,TGTGCCAGCAGGACCAGGGAGGCGGACACTGAAGCTTTCTTT,CASRTREADTEAFF
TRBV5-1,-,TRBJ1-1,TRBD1,TGCGCCAGCAGCTTGGCCGGACAGGGGGAAACTTTCTTT,CASSLAGQGETFF
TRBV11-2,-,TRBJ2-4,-,TGTGCCAGCAGCTTAGATGGGAGGAAGAACATTCAGTACTTC,CASSLDGRKNIQYF
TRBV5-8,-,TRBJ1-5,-,TGTGCCAGCAGCTTGGCCTCCGACAGTTATAGCAATCAGCCCCAGCATTTT,CASSLASDSYSNQPQHF
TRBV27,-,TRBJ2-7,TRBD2,TGTGCCAGCAGTTTGGCGGGAGGGCCCTACGAGCAGTACTTC,CASSLAGGPYEQYF
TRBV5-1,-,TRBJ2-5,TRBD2,TGCGCCAGCAGCCAAGCGGGAGTACGAGAGACCCAGTACTTC,CASSQAGVRETQYF
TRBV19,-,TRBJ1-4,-,TGTGCCAGTAACAATAAGGGAGGGCTCGGCGGTAATGAAAAACTGTTTTTT,CASNNKGGLGGNEKLFF